This TCR beta chain was sequenced for a study of cytomegalovirus exposure and HLA in healthy donors. Study-level background: In an early release, HLA-typed donors contributed tens of millions of unique TCR sequences.

About this clone: Its antigen is still unknown.

Overall study findings and caveats: Prior analysis indicated that the majority of TCR beta V segments exhibited productivity approximately 87% or approximately 30% of the time.

Use of 60 Vbeta and 13 Jbeta primers characterized the PCR. Sequenced by immunoSEQ multiplex PCR; TCRdb stores in-frame clones only, minus some. The profile covers 140,000 or so clones, with approximately 80% appearing a single time and approximately 9.7% taken by the ten largest. The ends were cut back, 5 bases at V and 5 bases at J, with 15 bases in the middle. The CDR3 extends over 14 amino acids. Germline CDR1 reads LNHDA; CDR2 reads SQIVND (reference sequence). The sequenced sample was PBMCs. This rearrangement joins TRBV19 to TRBJ1-1; a weak D match, TRBD1 (5 bases). This TCR came from a woman aged 60-75 years in good health and CMV-seropositive. For the CDR3, the DNA is TGTGCCAGTAGTGTCGACCAGGGTGGTACTGAAGCTTTCTTT. Its translation is CASSVDQGGTEAFF.